This record looks at one T cell receptor beta chain sequence and its context. The antigen is unknown. The study collected 1 to 8 samples per patient, pretreatment and on-treatment. These data originate in a study of PD-L1 blockade in urothelial cancer. Study as a whole: Patients previously received 0 to 3 chemotherapy regimens. Blood samples contained a median roughly 150,000 T cells.

The study's findings and limits: Having blood TCR clonality under the median before treatment predicted better survival.

Profiled with immunoSEQ multiplex PCR; TCRdb holds only in-frame clones, not every one. The repertoire holds approximately 32,000 clones, with over 70% as singletons. With 4 bases removed from V and 3 bases from J, the gap between germline ends came to 12 bases. Germline V gives CDR1 MDHEN, CDR2 SYDVKM. The CDR3 consists of 14 residues. The rearrangement uses TRBV28 and TRBJ1-1; D not certain. The receptor's source is a man in his 70s with urothelial cancer. The sample consisted of PBMCs, taken around atezolizumab (anti-PD-L1) treatment. This chain's CDR3 is CASSSSGVYTEAFF. CDR3 nucleotides: TGTGCCAGCAGTTCCTCGGGAGTGTACACTGAAGCTTTCTTT.